Included here is one TCR beta chain sequence, with context. No antigen is known for it. It has no much larger one-base neighbor in the sample; base qualities were not kept. This entry comes from a study of CD8 T cells in Susac syndrome (dated by TCRdb to between 2018 and 2021). Some background on the complete study: Repertoire sequencing was used to test whether CD8+ T cell activation and differentiation in Susac syndrome was antigen driven. The clonality of the CD8+ T cell repertoire was compared across approximately twelve healthy donors, some 14 Susac syndrome patients and 15 multiple sclerosis patients. What the authors observed across the whole study: The study acknowledged that relatively few individuals were included in the TCR sequencing and HLA analysis.

RNA was extracted using the RNeasy kit, and roughly 0.5 to 1 ug of the RNA was reverse transcribed with random hexamers. The immunoSEQ multiplex PCR assay, covering 54 Vbeta and 13 Jbeta segments, was used to amplify TCR beta CDR3 regions. Bias from PCR amplification was corrected by using a synthetic template baseline for primer optimization and for computational correction. On the authors' methods: Only productive sequences were kept, with reads annotated to V, D and J genes according to IMGT and analyzed in immunoSEQ Analyzer. Clonality was computed as one minus Shannon entropy normalized by log2 of the number of productive unique sequences. For each patient and control, public and private clones were evaluated within the 100 most prevalent clones. Clones were defined as Susac-specific if absent from the healthy and MS cohorts, from 1052 published viral clones and from other ImmuneACCESS disease sequences. The public reads were run again by TCRdb, first through fastp at Q25 and then through MiXCR, and only productive beta chains were kept. For every CDR3 protein sequence, its rows merge into one entry that carries the most common genes and DNA. These V and J calls are TCRdb output, not the study's own analysis. This sample gives some 100,000 distinct CDR3 sequences in total; about nine tenths of them show up just once. Around 0.12% of the sample is in the top ten clones.

Here V drops 10 bases and J drops 4 bases, and the junction holds 6 bases not matched to any gene. In the germline V gene, CDR1 corresponds to ENHRY and CDR2 to SYGVKD. Counted from cysteine to phenylalanine, this CDR3 has 12 amino acids. Just the 36-base CDR3 DNA is kept, in frame starting at base 1. High-throughput TCR beta sequencing profiled peripheral blood CD8+ and CD4+ T cells from healthy donors, Susac syndrome patients and multiple sclerosis patients. The healthy donors served as controls matched for age and sex. Bulk CD8+ and CD4+ T cells were purified magnetically by negative isolation, whereas CD8+ TEMRA cells were enriched by FACS. Blood was collected in EDTA tubes and processed within 24 hours, with PBMCs isolated through density gradient centrifugation. PBMCs destined for TCR sequencing were cryopreserved in liquid nitrogen and later thawed in a 37 °C water bath. A purity of at least 90% was achieved for sorted or isolated CD4+, CD8+ and CD8+ TEMRA cells.

Sequenced: CD8+ T cells from PBMCs. This TCR was recovered from a human donor in good health. Recombination joined TRBV10-3 with TRBJ1-2, with 7 bases aligning to TRBD1. The CDR3 region has the sequence CATNSGGYGYTF. The DNA reads as follows: TGTGCCACTAATTCAGGGGGCTATGGCTACACCTTC.